This TCR beta chain came from a study of shared T cell receptors in the human thymus. This CDR3 comprises 19 residues. Deletions cut 1 base from V and 2 bases from J, with 23 bases between. Germline-derived CDR1 and CDR2 are SGHVS and FQNEAQ. Data came from immunoSEQ multiplex PCR; TCRdb stores just in-frame clones and leaves some out. This sample has 65,000 to 70,000 clones, with roughly 95% found just once. This clonotype was obtained from a human donor. The chain joins TRBV7-8 to TRBJ1-2; a possible D gene is TRBD1 (6 bases). Sequenced material: thymocytes. The DNA for the CDR3 is TGTGCCAGCAGCTTAGAGCCCAGCCCACAGACAGGCCCGAACTATGGCTACACCTTC. It encodes CASSLEPSPQTGPNYGYTF. Filled out from reference TRBV7-8 and TRBJ1-2, the complete variable domain reads GAGVSQSPRYKVAKRGQDVALRCDPISGHVSLFWYQQALGQGPEFLTYFQNEAQLDKSGLPSDRFFAERPEGSVSTLKIQRTQQEDSAVYLCASSLEPSPQTGPNYGYTFGSGTRLTVV.